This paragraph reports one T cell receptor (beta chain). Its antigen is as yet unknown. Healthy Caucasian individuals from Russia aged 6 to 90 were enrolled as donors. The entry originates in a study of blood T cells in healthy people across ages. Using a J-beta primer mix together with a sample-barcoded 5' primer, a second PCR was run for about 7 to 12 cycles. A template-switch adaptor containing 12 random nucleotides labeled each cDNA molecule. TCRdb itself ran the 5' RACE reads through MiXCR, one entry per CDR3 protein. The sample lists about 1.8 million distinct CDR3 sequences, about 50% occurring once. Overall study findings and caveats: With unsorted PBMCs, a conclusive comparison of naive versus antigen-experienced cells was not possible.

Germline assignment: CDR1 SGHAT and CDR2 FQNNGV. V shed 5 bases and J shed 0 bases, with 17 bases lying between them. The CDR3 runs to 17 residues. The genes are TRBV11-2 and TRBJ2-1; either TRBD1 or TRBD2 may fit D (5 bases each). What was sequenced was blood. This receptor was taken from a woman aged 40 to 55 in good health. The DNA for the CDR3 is TGTGCCAGCAGCCAATCCCCGGGGCTGAGCTCCTACAATGAGCAGTTCTTC. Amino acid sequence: CASSQSPGLSSYNEQFF.